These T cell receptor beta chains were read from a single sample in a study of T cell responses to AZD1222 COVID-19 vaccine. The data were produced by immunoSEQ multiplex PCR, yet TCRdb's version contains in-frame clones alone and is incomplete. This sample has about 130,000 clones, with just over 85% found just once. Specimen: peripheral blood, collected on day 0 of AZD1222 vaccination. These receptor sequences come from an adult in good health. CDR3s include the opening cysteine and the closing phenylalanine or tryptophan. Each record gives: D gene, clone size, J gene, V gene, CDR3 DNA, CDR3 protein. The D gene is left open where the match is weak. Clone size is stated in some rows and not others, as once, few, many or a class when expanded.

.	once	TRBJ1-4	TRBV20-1	TGCAGTGCTAGAGATCTCGAAAAACTGTTTTTT	CSARDLEKLFF
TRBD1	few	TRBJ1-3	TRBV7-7	TGTGCCAGCAGCTCCGGACAGGGTGGCTCTGGAAACACCATATATTTT	CASSSGQGGSGNTIYF
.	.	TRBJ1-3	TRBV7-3	TGTGCCAGCAGCTCTCCCCAAACCGTGAACACCATATATTTT	CASSSPQTVNTIYF
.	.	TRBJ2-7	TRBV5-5	TGTGCCAGCAGCTTTAATTCCCCTCGAGGAGAAACTGGCGAGCAGTACTTC	CASSFNSPRGETGEQYF
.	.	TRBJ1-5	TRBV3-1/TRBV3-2	TGTGCCAGCAGCCAAGGGGGCAATCAGCCCCAGCATTTT	CASSQGGNQPQHF
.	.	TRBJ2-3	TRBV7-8	TGTGCCAGCAGCTTAATCGGGGCCCAGGATACGCAGTATTTT	CASSLIGAQDTQYF
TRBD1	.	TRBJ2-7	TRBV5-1	TGCGCCAGCAGCCGCCGGGACAGGGACACCTACGAGCAGTACTTC	CASSRRDRDTYEQYF
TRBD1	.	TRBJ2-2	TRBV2	TGTGCCAGCATGCCGGGACAGGGGGCCTCCGGGGAGCTGTTTTTT	CASMPGQGASGELFF
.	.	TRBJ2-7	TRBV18	TGTGCCAGCTCACCGTACGCTAGGGGGACGACTACCTACGAGCAGTACTTC	CASSPYARGTTTYEQYF
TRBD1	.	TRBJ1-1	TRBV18	TGTGCCAGCTCACCACCGGGACAGGGGGCGTCGGAAGCTTTCTTT	CASSPPGQGASEAFF
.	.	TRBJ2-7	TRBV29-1	TGCAGCGTTTCCCTGGGTACCTACGAGCAGTACTTC	CSVSLGTYEQYF
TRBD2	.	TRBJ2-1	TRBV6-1	TGTGCCAGCAGTGAACAAACTAGCGGGGGAGGGTCCTACAATGAGCAGTTCTTC	CASSEQTSGGGSYNEQFF
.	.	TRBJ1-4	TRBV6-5	TGTGCCAGCAGCTCCTCCGGGGGGCTGGAAAAACTGTTTTTT	CASSSSGGLEKLFF
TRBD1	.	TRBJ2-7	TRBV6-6	TGTGCCAGCAGCCCGGGACAGGGGCTATACGAGCAGTACTTC	CASSPGQGLYEQYF
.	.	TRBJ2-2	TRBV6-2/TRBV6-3	TGTGCCAGCAGTTACTCTTGGGCCACCGGGGAGCTGTTTTTT	CASSYSWATGELFF
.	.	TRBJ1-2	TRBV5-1	TGCGCCAGCAGCTTGGGGCAGGGGAATGGCTACACCTTC	CASSLGQGNGYTF
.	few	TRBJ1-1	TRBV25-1	TGTGCCAGCAGATGGAGGGCTGAAGCTTTCTTT	CASRWRAEAFF
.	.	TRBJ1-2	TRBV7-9	TGTGCCAGCAGCTTACCGACCGAGAACTATGGCTACACCTTC	CASSLPTENYGYTF
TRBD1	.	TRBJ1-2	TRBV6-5	TGTGCCAGCAGCAAGGGGACAGGGTCCAACTATGGCTACACCTTC	CASSKGTGSNYGYTF
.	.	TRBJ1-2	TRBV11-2	TGTGCCAGCAGCTTACGGTCCGGGGGCCTGAACTATGGCTACACCTTC	CASSLRSGGLNYGYTF
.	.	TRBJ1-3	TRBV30	TGTGCCTGGGCGCAAAGGATTGGCGGGGTGTTTCGAAACACCATATATTTT	CAWAQRIGGVFRNTIYF
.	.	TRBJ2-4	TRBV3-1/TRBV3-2	TGTGCCAGCAGCTCTGTTTCGGGGGCGAAAAACATTCAGTACTTC	CASSSVSGAKNIQYF
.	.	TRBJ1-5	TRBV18	TGTGCCAGCTCCCCCGGGAGCAATCAGCCCCAGCATTTT	CASSPGSNQPQHF
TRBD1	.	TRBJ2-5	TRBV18	TGTGCCAGCTCACCACCAGGACAGGGGGGAGAGACCCAGTACTTC	CASSPPGQGGETQYF
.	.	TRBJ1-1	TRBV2	TGTGCCAGCCTAAGCTTACACAGGGAAGCTTTCTTT	CASLSLHREAFF
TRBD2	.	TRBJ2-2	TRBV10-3	TGTGCCATCACGTCTAGCGGGACCGTCGGGGAGCTGTTTTTT	CAITSSGTVGELFF
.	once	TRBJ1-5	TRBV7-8	TGTGCCAGCAGCTTAATCCAGGATAGCAATCAGCCCCAGCATTTT	CASSLIQDSNQPQHF
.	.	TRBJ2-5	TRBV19	TGTGCCAGTAGTACGGCGGATTCTTCCTGGACCCAGTACTTC	CASSTADSSWTQYF
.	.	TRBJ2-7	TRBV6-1	TGTGCCAGCAGTGACTCCTACGAGCAGTACTTC	CASSDSYEQYF
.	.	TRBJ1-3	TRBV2	TGTGCCACGGGGGGGACTGGAAACACCATATATTTT	CATGGTGNTIYF
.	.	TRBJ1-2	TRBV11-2	TGTGCCAGCAGCCCCGGGACGGAGAGAGGCTATGGCTACACCTTC	CASSPGTERGYGYTF
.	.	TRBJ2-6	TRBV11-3	TGTGCCAGCAGCTTCTCTGGGGCCAACGTCCTGACTTTC	CASSFSGANVLTF
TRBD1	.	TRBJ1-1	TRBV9	TGTGCCAGCAGCGCGGACAGGGAGAACACTGAAGCTTTCTTT	CASSADRENTEAFF
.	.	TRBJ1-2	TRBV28	TGTGCCAGCAGAGGAGGGACTAACTATGGCTACACCTTC	CASRGGTNYGYTF
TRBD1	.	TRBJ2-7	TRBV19	TGTGCCAGTAGTATCGGCCAGGGGGCCACCTACGAGCAGTACTTC	CASSIGQGATYEQYF
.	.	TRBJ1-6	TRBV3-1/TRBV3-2	TGTGCCAGCAGCCAAGTGGGGGGTAGGAATTCACCCCTCCACTTT	CASSQVGGRNSPLHF
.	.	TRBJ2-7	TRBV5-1	TGCGCCAGCAGTTCCGCTCCCGGTCCGACCTACGAGCAGTACTTC	CASSSAPGPTYEQYF
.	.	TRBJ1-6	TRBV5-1	TGCGCCAGCAGCCCCGGATTGTTCGATTCACCCCTCCACTTT	CASSPGLFDSPLHF
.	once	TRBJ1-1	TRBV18	TGTGCCAGCTCACCATCGAGGCCAAATGAAGCTTTCTTT	CASSPSRPNEAFF
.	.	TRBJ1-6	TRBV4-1	TGCGCCAGCAGCCAAGATGGGCCTGACGGGTCACCCCTCCACTTT	CASSQDGPDGSPLHF
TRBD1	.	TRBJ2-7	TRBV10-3	TGTGCCATCAGCCCCGGGACAGGGGAGTGGGAGCAGTACTTC	CAISPGTGEWEQYF
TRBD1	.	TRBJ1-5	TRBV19	TGTGCCAGTAGCGGGACAGGGAATCAGCCCCAGCATTTT	CASSGTGNQPQHF
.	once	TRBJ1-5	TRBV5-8	TGTGCCAGCAGCTTAGGAATACTTAGCAATCAGCCCCAGCATTTT	CASSLGILSNQPQHF
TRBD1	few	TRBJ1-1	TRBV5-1	TGCGCCAGCAGCGAAGATACAGGGGGAACTGAAGCTTTCTTT	CASSEDTGGTEAFF
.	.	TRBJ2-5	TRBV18	TGTGCCAGCTCACCCCAAGAGACCCAGTACTTC	CASSPQETQYF
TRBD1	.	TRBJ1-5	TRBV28	TGTGCCAGCAGTTCCCCCGAGGACAGGGGGTATCAGCCCCAGCATTTT	CASSSPEDRGYQPQHF
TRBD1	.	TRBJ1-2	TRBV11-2	TGTGCCAGCAGCCCCAGACAGGGGCAGCGGTATGGCTACACCTTC	CASSPRQGQRYGYTF
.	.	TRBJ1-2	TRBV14	TGTGCCAGCACCCTCCGGGAGGGACTCAAGAGGTATGGCTACACCTTC	CASTLREGLKRYGYTF
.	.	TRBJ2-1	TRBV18	TGTGCCAGCTCACCGCCGGGACCCTCGTTGAACAATGAGCAGTTCTTC	CASSPPGPSLNNEQFF
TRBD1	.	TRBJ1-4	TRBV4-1	TGCGCCAGCAGCCAATCTGACAGGGCTGGTGGCGAAAAACTGTTTTTT	CASSQSDRAGGEKLFF
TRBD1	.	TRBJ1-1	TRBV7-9	TGTGCCAGCAGCCAGGGGGTCACTGAAGCTTTCTTT	CASSQGVTEAFF
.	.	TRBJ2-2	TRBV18	TGTGCCAGCTCCTTCAACCCGACAGTGCCCGGGGAGCTGTTTTTT	CASSFNPTVPGELFF
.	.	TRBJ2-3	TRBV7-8	TGTGCCAGCAGCTTACTGGGTTCGCAGTATTTT	CASSLLGSQYF
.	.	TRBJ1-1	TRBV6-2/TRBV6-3	TGTGCCAGCAGTTACTCGAAAAACACTGAAGCTTTCTTT	CASSYSKNTEAFF
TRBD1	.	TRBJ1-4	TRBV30	TGTGCCTGGAGTAAAATCGGGACAGCTAATGAAAAACTGTTTTTT	CAWSKIGTANEKLFF
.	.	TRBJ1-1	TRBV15	TGTGCCACCAGCAGAGGGGAACAGAAAGCTTTCTTT	CATSRGEQKAFF
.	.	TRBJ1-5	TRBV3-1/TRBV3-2	TGTGCCAGCAGCCGAGGTAACAATCAGCCCCAGCATTTT	CASSRGNNQPQHF
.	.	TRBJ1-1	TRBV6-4	TGTGCCAGCAGTGAGGTTCGGGGTCTTGCAGCTTTCTTT	CASSEVRGLAAFF
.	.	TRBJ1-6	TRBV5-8	TGTGCCAGCAGTCATCGGGGACTAAGTGATTCACCCCTCCACTTT	CASSHRGLSDSPLHF
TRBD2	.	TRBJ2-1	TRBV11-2	TGTGCCAGCAGCTTAGAAAGCGGGGGGAACAATGAGCAGTTCTTC	CASSLESGGNNEQFF